One and the same sample provided the 28 T cell receptor beta chains below, sequenced in a study of human T cells and chemical hapten exposure. TCRdb reprocessed the RACE reads with MiXCR, giving one entry per CDR3 protein. The data contain roughly 100,000 distinct CDR3 sequences, approximately 8.2% of them singletons. Time point of the sample: healthy volunteer bleed at 2 weeks. Unseparated into fractions, whole blood served as the source from which total RNA was extracted. Sequenced: whole blood. These receptors were taken from a female donor in good health. Some clones in this sample may be carry-over from other donors' samples.

The CDR3 region is CAIASRVSPYEQYF. Here the CDR3 DNA reads TGTGCCATCGCGTCCAGGGTGTCCCCCTACGAGCAGTACTTC. The rearrangement links TRBV10-3 to TRBJ2-7; D possibly corresponds to TRBD1 (5 bases). V gave up 8 bases and J gave up 2 bases, with 16 bases separating them. CDR1 ENHRY and CDR2 SYGVKD come from the germline V gene. This CDR3 is 14 amino acids long.

Details on this clonotype: One base away lies a much larger clone, so this may be a sequencing read error. The chain couples TRBV29-1 to TRBJ1-1; TRBD1 matches at 7 bases. CDR3 length: 13 amino acids. From germline, CDR1 is SQVTM and CDR2 ANQGSEA. V gave up 4 bases and J gave up 1 base; unmatched junction bases: 3. The DNA for the CDR3 is TGCAGCGTTGGGGAGGGGGCGAACACTGAAGCTTTCTTT. Protein sequence: CSVGEGANTEAFF.

This clonotype was recorded many times. The rearrangement uses TRBV9 and TRBJ1-5, with a tentative D call TRBD1 (5 bases). CDR1 and CDR2 (germline): SGDLS, YYNGEE. This CDR3 is 15 amino acids long. V lost 3 bases to trimming and J lost 0 bases, with 10 bases between them. The CDR3: CASSAGPNSNQPQHF. The CDR3 nucleotides read TGTGCCAGCAGCGCGGGACCGAATAGCAATCAGCCCCAGCATTTT.

The chain has TRBV28 and TRBJ2-7; D gene ambiguous. V was shortened by 6 bases and J by 5 bases, with 11 bases between the two germline ends. CDR1 is MDHEN, CDR2 SYDVKM, per germline. The CDR3 is 12 amino acids. CDR3 region: CASRNLVDEQYF. The DNA for the CDR3 is TGTGCCAGCAGAAACTTAGTCGACGAGCAGTACTTC.

V and J are TRBV28 and TRBJ1-1; tentatively, D is TRBD1 (6 bases). This CDR3 has 14 residues. Trimming took off 5 bases at V and 7 bases at J, with 17 bases between the two ends. CDR1 is MDHEN and CDR2 is SYDVKM in the germline V gene. The CDR3 spells CASSPTSGANEAFF. In DNA form, the CDR3 reads TGTGCCAGCAGTCCGACTTCAGGGGCGAATGAAGCTTTCTTT. Together with reference TRBV28 and TRBJ1-1, the CDR3 gives the full variable domain: DVKVTQSSRYLVKRTGEKVFLECVQDMDHENMFWYRQDPGLGLRLIYFSYDVKMKEKGDIPEGYSVSREKKERFSLILESASTNQTSMYLCASSPTSGANEAFFGQGTRLTVV.

This clonotype was observed a few times. J is TRBJ2-1 and V is TRBV6-2 or TRBV6-3; 7 bases align to TRBD2. The CDR3 consists of 13 residues. With V trimmed by 10 bases and J by 6 bases, 9 bases remained unmatched. Germline values: CDR1 MNHEY, CDR2 SVGEGT. DNA for the CDR3: TGTGCCACTAGGGTGGGAGGGGTCAATGAGCAGTTCTTC. The encoded protein is CATRVGGVNEQFF.

This clonotype turned up a few times. The chain links TRBV29-1 to TRBJ2-5; TRBD1 is a possible D gene (5 bases). Trimming pared 4 bases from V and 5 bases from J, leaving 11 bases between. The CDR3 is made up of 12 amino acids. From germline, CDR1 is SQVTM and CDR2 ANQGSEA. The DNA for the CDR3 is TGCAGCGTTGGACCAGGGTTGGAGACCCAGTACTTC. Translating it yields CSVGPGLETQYF.

The CDR3 DNA reads TGTGCCAGCAGTTTACCGTGGGAGGGGCCCTACGAGCAGTACTTC. Its protein product is CASSLPWEGPYEQYF. This sequence joins TRBV28 and TRBJ2-7; 7 nucleotides align to TRBD2. The CDR3 covers 15 residues. Germline-derived CDR1 and CDR2 are MDHEN and SYDVKM. V was clipped by 2 bases and J by 2 bases; unmatched bases: 6.

This clonotype was seen only a few times. V gene TRBV5-4 combines with J gene TRBJ1-2, with D perhaps TRBD1 (5 bases). CDR3 length equals 17 residues. The germline V gene encodes CDR1 SGHNT and CDR2 YYREEE (reference sequence). V was pared by 2 bases and J by 4 bases, with 21 bases between. CDR3 in amino acids: CASSFGHGGAYSYGYTF. The CDR3 DNA reads as TGTGCCAGCAGCTTCGGTCACGGAGGGGCCTATAGCTATGGCTACACCTTC.

This clonotype was seen at least ten times. The chain combines TRBV2 with TRBJ2-7; D is perhaps TRBD1 (6 bases). V shed 6 bases and J shed 2 bases, with 11 bases lying between them. This CDR3 is 13 amino acids long. CDR1 is SNHLY and CDR2 is FYNNEI in the germline V gene. CDR3 in amino acids: CASSFTGPYEQYF. CDR3 nucleotide sequence: TGTGCCAGCAGCTTTACAGGGCCCTACGAGCAGTACTTC.

The chain joins TRBV30 to TRBJ2-1; TRBD2 matches 10 bases. CDR1 is GTSNPN, CDR2 SVGIG, per germline (reference sequence). The trim removed 0 bases at V and 7 bases at J, leaving 3 bases unmatched. The CDR3 runs 14 residues. CDR3 region: CAWSVGTSENEQFF. CDR3 sequence (DNA): TGTGCCTGGAGTGTAGGGACTAGCGAGAATGAGCAGTTCTTC.

This chain connects TRBV29-1 to TRBJ2-1, with TRBD2 as a possible D gene (5 bases). In germline, CDR1 is SQVTM, CDR2 ANQGSEA. The CDR3 is made up of 18 amino acids. V was shortened by 0 bases and J by 1 base, with 19 bases between the two germline ends. DNA for the CDR3: TGCAGCGTTGAAGATCCTCCCCTCCAAGGACTGTCCTACAATGAGCAGTTCTTC. It specifies CSVEDPPLQGLSYNEQFF.

This clonotype was observed a handful of times. The chain employs TRBV24-1 and TRBJ2-2; 8 positions match TRBD2. Germline assignment: CDR1 KGHDR and CDR2 SFDVKD. The junction had 3 bases not matched to a gene; V was cut back by 6 bases and J by 1 base. This CDR3 is built from 15 residues. The CDR3, as DNA: TGTGCCACCAGTAGAACTAGCGGGAACACCGGGGAGCTGTTTTTT. Encoded protein: CATSRTSGNTGELFF.

This chain links TRBV28 with TRBJ2-1; TRBD1 matches at 7 bases. This CDR3 contains 15 residues. Germline CDR1 MDHEN, CDR2 SYDVKM. Trimming took 3 bases from V and 9 from J; bases not matched to a gene: 11. Here the CDR3 DNA reads TGTGCCAGCAGTTTCCCGAGGGGGCAAAGCCCTGAGCAGTTCTTC. Amino acids: CASSFPRGQSPEQFF.

As for this clonotype: One junction end disagrees with the germline gene, perhaps due to a read error. V usage is TRBV14 and J usage is TRBJ1-5; D is undetermined. Per the germline V gene, CDR1 is SGHDN and CDR2 is FVKESK. The CDR3 loop spans 15 amino acids. The CDR3: CAKTPCWSSKQPQHF. The CDR3 DNA reads as TGTGCCAAAACCCCGTGCTGGTCAAGCAAACAGCCCCAGCATTTT.

This clonotype was seen at least ten times. This rearrangement joins TRBV28 to TRBJ2-7; D not certain. CDR1 is MDHEN and CDR2 is SYDVKM in the germline V gene. There are 13 residues in the CDR3. V shed 6 bases and J shed 4 bases, with 13 bases lying between them. CDR3 sequence (DNA): TGTGCCAGCAGCCAGACGGCGGTATACGAGCAGTACTTC. Translated, it gives CASSQTAVYEQYF.

The rearrangement links TRBV30 to TRBJ1-1, with D perhaps TRBD1 (5 bases). This CDR3 is built from 12 residues. Germline V lookup: CDR1 GTSNPN, CDR2 SVGIG (reference sequence). Deletions cut 1 base from V and 4 bases from J, with 7 bases between. CDR3 in DNA: TGTGCCTGGAGTGATGGGGGCACTGAAGCTTTCTTT. It specifies CAWSDGGTEAFF.

This clonotype appeared many times. The gene calls are TRBV29-1 and TRBJ1-2; D not certain. The V and J ends lost 4 bases and 0 bases respectively, with 9 bases between them. This CDR3 is built from 13 residues. Germline assignment: CDR1 SQVTM and CDR2 ANQGSEA. CDR3 residues: CSVVAAPNYGYTF. CDR3 sequence (DNA): TGCAGCGTTGTGGCGGCACCTAACTATGGCTACACCTTC.

In its sample, this clonotype was seen a few times. The chain employs TRBV11-2 and TRBJ2-1, with TRBD1 matching 7 bases. There are 15 residues in the CDR3. J gave up 1 base and V 3 bases, and 3 bases lay outside the gene matches. From germline, CDR1 is SGHAT and CDR2 FQNNGV. The CDR3 sequence: CASSFSRGSYNEQFF. CDR3 nucleotide sequence: TGTGCCAGCAGCTTTTCCAGGGGGTCCTACAATGAGCAGTTCTTC.

This clonotype was counted ten times or more. The rearrangement links TRBV29-1 to TRBJ2-3; 9 nucleotides align to TRBD1. Germline V gives CDR1 SQVTM, CDR2 ANQGSEA. The J segment lost 4 bases and the V segment lost 1 base, leaving 3 bases of the junction unmatched. This CDR3 has 14 residues. CDR3 bases: TGCAGCGTTGAAGGGACAGGGGATCCAGATACGCAGTATTTT. The encoded protein is CSVEGTGDPDTQYF.

Only a few counts were recorded for this clonotype. The chain employs TRBV12-3 or TRBV12-4 and TRBJ2-5; possibly TRBD2 for D (5 bases). Deletions cut 3 bases from V and 6 bases from J, with 11 bases between. The CDR3 loop spans 13 amino acids. CDR3 residues: CASSFEGLQTQYF. As DNA, the CDR3 is TGTGCCAGCAGTTTCGAGGGATTGCAGACCCAGTACTTC.

This clonotype was seen only a few times. This chain connects TRBV27 to TRBJ1-2; TRBD1 matches at 10 bases. The CDR3 covers 13 residues. The V gene end was trimmed by 6 bases and the J gene end by 5 bases; junction bases not matched to a gene: 3. The germline V gene encodes CDR1 MNHEY and CDR2 SMNVEV (reference sequence). The CDR3 reads CASSPGQGYGYTF. The DNA for the CDR3 is TGTGCCAGCAGCCCGGGACAGGGGTATGGCTACACCTTC.

The rearrangement uses TRBV24-1 and TRBJ2-1; D remains ambiguous. The CDR3 extends over 14 amino acids. V shed 7 bases and J shed 4 bases, with 13 bases lying between them. Per germline, CDR1 KGHDR and CDR2 SFDVKD. CDR3 loop: CATSRVGSYNEQFF. CDR3 DNA sequence: TGTGCCACCAGCCGGGTAGGATCGTACAATGAGCAGTTCTTC.

This clonotype was counted at least ten times. The J gene is TRBJ1-2, the V gene TRBV7-8; D unclear. Trimming left V 4 bases short and J 4 bases short, with 10 bases between. CDR1 is SGHVS and CDR2 is FQNEAQ in the germline V gene. CDR3 length: 13 amino acids. CDR3 in amino acids: CASSSRAGYGYTF. The CDR3 nucleotides are TGTGCCAGCAGCTCGCGGGCAGGCTATGGCTACACCTTC. The full variable domain, with the rest looked up from reference TRBV7-8 and TRBJ1-2, is GAGVSQSPRYKVAKRGQDVALRCDPISGHVSLFWYQQALGQGPEFLTYFQNEAQLDKSGLPSDRFFAERPEGSVSTLKIQRTQQEDSAVYLCASSSRAGYGYTFGSGTRLTVV.

This clonotype was recorded once. V and J are TRBV7-3 and TRBJ2-3, with 10 bases lining up with TRBD2. Unmatched junction bases numbered 1, after V lost 3 bases and J lost 4 bases. The CDR3 spans 14 residues. The germline V gene encodes CDR1 SGHTA and CDR2 FQGTGA. The chain's CDR3 is CASSFGLAADTQYF. CDR3 sequence (DNA): TGTGCCAGCAGCTTCGGACTAGCGGCAGATACGCAGTATTTT. The variable domain in full, completed from reference TRBV7-3 and TRBJ2-3, reads GAGVSQTPSNKVTEKGKYVELRCDPISGHTALYWYRQSLGQGPEFLIYFQGTGAADDSGLPNDRFFAVRPEGSVSTLKIQRTERGDSAVYLCASSFGLAADTQYFGPGTRLTVL.

This clonotype was recorded at least ten times. This chain links TRBV7-3 with TRBJ2-3; tentative D call: TRBD2 (5 bases). Looked up from germline, CDR1 is SGHTA and CDR2 is FQGTGA. CDR3 length equals 14 residues. Trimming took 10 bases from V and 1 from J, leaving 15 bases between them. DNA of the CDR3: TGTGCCACCGTACCGGGATGGGGCACAGATACGCAGTATTTT. Translating it yields CATVPGWGTDTQYF.

The chain couples TRBV12-3 or TRBV12-4 to TRBJ2-2; 10 nucleotides match TRBD2. The CDR3 extends over 15 amino acids. The V segment lost 7 bases and the J segment 4 bases; nucleotides outside the gene matches: 6. The CDR3 spells CASTALAGVTGELFF. CDR3 DNA: TGTGCCAGCACTGCTCTAGCGGGAGTCACCGGGGAGCTGTTTTTT.

Many counts were recorded for this clonotype. The chain links TRBV9 to TRBJ1-3; tentative D call: TRBD1 (5 bases). CDR3 length equals 17 residues. V was pared by 2 bases and J by 0 bases, with 15 bases between. Germline loops: CDR1 SGDLS, CDR2 YYNGEE. In nucleotides, the CDR3 is TGTGCCAGCAGCGTTACAGGAGAACCTTACTCTGGAAACACCATATATTTT. Translation gives CASSVTGEPYSGNTIYF. The variable domain in full, completed from reference TRBV9 and TRBJ1-3, reads DSGVTQTPKHLITATGQRVTLRCSPRSGDLSVYWYQQSLDQGLQFLIQYYNGEERAKGNILERFSAQQFPDLHSELNLSSLELGDSALYFCASSVTGEPYSGNTIYFGEGSWLTVV.